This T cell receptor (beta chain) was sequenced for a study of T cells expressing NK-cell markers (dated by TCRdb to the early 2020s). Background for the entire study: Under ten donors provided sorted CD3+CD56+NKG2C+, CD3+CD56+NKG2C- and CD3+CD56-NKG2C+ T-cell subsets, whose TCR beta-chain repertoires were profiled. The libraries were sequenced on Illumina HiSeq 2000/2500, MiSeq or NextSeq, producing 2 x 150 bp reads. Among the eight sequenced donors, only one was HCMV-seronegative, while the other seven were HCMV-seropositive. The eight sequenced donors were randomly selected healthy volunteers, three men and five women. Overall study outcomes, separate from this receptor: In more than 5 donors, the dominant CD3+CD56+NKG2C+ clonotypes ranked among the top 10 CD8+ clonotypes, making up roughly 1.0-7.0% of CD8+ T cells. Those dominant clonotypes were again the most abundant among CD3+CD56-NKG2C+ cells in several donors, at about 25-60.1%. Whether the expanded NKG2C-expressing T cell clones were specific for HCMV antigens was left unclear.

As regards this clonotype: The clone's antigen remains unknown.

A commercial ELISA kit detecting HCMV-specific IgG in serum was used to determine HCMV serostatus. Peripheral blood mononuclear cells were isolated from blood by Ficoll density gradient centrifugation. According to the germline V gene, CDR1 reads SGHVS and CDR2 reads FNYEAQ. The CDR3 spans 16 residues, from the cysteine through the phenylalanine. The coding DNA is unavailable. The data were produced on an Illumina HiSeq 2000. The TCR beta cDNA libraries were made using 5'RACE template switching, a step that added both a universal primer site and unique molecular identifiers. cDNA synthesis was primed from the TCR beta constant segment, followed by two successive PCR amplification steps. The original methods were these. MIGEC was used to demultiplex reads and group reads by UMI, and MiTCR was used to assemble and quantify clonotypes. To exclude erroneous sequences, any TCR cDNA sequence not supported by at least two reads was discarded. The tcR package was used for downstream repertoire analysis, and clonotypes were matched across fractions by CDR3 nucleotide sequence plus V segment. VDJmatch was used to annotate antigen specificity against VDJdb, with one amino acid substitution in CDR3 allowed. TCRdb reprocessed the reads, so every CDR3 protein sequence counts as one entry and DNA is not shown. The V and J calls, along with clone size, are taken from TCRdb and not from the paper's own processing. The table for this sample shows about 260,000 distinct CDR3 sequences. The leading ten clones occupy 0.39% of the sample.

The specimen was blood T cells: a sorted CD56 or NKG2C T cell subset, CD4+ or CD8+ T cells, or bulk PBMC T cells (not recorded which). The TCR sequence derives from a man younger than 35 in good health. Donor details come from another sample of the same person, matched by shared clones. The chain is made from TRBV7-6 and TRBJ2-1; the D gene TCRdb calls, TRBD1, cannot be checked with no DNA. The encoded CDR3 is CASSSRDRVIYNEQFF.